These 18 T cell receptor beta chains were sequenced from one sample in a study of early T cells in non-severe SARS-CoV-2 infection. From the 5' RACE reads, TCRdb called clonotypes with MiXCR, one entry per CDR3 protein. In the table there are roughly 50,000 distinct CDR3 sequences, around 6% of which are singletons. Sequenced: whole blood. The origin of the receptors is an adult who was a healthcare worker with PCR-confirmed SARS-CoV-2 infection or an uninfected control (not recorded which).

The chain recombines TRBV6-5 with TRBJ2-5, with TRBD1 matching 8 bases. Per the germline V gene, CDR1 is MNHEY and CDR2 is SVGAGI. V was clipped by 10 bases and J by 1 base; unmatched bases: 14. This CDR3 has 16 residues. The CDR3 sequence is CANRANDRGTQETQYF. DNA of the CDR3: TGTGCCAACAGAGCCAACGACAGGGGAACCCAAGAGACCCAGTACTTC.

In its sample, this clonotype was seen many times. CDR3 sequence (DNA): TGTGCCAGCACCAATGGGGACGTAAAAAGGGAAGCTTTCTTT. It translates to CASTNGDVKREAFF. This chain links TRBV11-2 with TRBJ1-1, with D possibly TRBD1 on 5 matching bases. Germline lookup yields CDR1 SGHAT and CDR2 FQNNGV. The V end lost 7 bases, the J end lost 8 bases, and 20 bases lay between the germline ends. This CDR3 contains 14 residues.

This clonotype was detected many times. The CDR3 protein is CSANRGNTYNEQFF. The CDR3 nucleotides are TGCAGCGCCAACCGGGGGAATACCTACAATGAGCAGTTCTTC. The chain links TRBV29-1 to TRBJ2-1; D may be TRBD2 (6 bases). V was shortened by 7 bases and J by 2 bases, with 15 bases between the two germline ends. Germline V CDR1 and CDR2: SQVTM, ANQGSEA. The CDR3 loop spans 14 amino acids.

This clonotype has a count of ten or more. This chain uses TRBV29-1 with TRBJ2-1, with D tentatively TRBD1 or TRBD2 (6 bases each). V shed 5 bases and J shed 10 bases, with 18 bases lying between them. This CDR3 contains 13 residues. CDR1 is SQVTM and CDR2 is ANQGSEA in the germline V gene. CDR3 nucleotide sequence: TGCAGCGTTCCCCCGGGAGACAGGTACGAGCAGTTCTTC. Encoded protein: CSVPPGDRYEQFF.

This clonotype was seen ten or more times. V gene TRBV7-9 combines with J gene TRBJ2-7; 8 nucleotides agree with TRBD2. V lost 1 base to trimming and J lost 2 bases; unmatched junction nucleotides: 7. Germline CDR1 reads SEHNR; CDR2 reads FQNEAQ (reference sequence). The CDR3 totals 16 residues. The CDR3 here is CASSLVGSGNPYEQYF. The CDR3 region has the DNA TGTGCCAGCAGCTTAGTGGGTAGCGGGAACCCCTACGAGCAGTACTTC. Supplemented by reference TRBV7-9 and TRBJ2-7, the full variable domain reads DTGVSQNPRHKITKRGQNVTFRCDPISEHNRLYWYRQTLGQGPEFLTYFQNEAQLEKSRLLSDRFSAERPKGSFSTLEIQRTEQGDSAMYLCASSLVGSGNPYEQYFGPGTRLTVT.

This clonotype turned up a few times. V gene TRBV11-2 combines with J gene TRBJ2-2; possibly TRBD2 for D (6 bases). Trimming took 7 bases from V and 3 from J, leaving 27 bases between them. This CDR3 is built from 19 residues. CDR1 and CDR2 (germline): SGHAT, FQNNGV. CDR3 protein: CASTQLPAPRGLDTGELFF. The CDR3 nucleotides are TGTGCCAGCACCCAGCTTCCTGCTCCGCGGGGTCTAGACACCGGGGAGCTGTTTTTT. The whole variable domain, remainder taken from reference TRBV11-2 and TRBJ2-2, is EAGVAQSPRYKIIEKRQSVAFWCNPISGHATLYWYQQILGQGPKLLIQFQNNGVVDDSQLPKDRFSAERLKGVDSTLKIQPAKLEDSAVYLCASTQLPAPRGLDTGELFFGEGSRLTVL.

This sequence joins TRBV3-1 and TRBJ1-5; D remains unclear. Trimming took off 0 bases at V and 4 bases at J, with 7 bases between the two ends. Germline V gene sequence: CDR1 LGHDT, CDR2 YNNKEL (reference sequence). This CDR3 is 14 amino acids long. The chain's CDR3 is CASSQDTSNQPQHF. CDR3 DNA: TGTGCCAGCAGCCAAGATACAAGTAATCAGCCCCAGCATTTT.

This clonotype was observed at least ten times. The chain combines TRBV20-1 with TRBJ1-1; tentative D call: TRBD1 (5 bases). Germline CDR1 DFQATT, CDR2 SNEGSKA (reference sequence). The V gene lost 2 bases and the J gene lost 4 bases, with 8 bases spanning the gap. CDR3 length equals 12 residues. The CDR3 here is CSARTGTTEAFF. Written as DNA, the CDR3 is TGCAGTGCTAGAACCGGGACCACTGAAGCTTTCTTT.

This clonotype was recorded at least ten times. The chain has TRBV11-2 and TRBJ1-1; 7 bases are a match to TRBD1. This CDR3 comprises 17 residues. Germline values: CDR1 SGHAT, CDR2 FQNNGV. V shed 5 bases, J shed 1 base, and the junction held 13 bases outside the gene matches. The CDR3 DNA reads TGTGCCAGCAGCCGACAGGGCCCGAGCCGAGAGAACACTGAAGCTTTCTTT. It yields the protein CASSRQGPSRENTEAFF.

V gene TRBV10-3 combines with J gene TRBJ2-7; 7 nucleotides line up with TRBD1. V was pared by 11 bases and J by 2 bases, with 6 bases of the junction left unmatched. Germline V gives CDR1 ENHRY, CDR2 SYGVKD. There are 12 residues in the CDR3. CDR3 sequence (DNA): TGTGCCTGCCAGGGGGATACCTACGAGCAGTACTTC. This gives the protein CACQGDTYEQYF.

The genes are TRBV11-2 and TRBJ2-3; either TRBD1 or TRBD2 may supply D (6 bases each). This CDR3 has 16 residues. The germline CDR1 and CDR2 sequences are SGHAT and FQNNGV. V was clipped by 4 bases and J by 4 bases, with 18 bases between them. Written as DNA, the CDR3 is TGTGCCAGCAGCTCTCCGCGGGGACATCCCCCAGATACGCAGTATTTT. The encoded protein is CASSSPRGHPPDTQYF.

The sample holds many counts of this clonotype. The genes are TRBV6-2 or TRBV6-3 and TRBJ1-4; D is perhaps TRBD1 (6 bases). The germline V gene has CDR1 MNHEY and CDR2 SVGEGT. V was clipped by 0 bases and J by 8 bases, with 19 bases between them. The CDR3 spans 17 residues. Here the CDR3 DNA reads TGTGCCAGCAGTTACTCCACCGGGGGCCGCTTTATAGAAAAACTGTTTTTT. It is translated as CASSYSTGGRFIEKLFF.

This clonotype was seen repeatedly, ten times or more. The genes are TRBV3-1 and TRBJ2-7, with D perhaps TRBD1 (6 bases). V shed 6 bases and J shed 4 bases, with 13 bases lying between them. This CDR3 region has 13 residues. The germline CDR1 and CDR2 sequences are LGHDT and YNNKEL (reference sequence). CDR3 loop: CASRNGQQYEQYF. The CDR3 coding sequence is TGTGCCAGCAGAAACGGACAGCAATACGAGCAGTACTTC.

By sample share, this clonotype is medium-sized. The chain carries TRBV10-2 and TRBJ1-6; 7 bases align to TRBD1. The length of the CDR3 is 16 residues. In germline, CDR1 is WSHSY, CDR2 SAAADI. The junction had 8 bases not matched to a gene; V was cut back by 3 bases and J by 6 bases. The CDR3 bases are TGCGCCAGCAGTGACGATCGAGGGGGCCGTAATTCACCCCTCCACTTT. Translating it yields CASSDDRGGRNSPLHF.

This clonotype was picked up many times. The CDR3 DNA is TGTGCCATCAGCGGATTTACAGGGGGCCCCAACACCGGGGAGCTGTTTTTT. As protein: CAISGFTGGPNTGELFF. The chain links TRBV10-3 to TRBJ2-2; 9 nucleotides agree with TRBD1. The V segment lost 6 bases and the J segment 2 bases; nucleotides outside the gene matches: 10. The CDR3 loop spans 17 amino acids. Per the germline V gene, CDR1 is ENHRY and CDR2 is SYGVKD.

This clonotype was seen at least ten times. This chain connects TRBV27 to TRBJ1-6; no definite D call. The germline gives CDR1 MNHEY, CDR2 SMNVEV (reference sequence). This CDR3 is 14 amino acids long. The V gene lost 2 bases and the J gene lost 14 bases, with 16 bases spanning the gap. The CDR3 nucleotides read TGTGCCAGCAGTTTAGTGGGTCAAGCGATAGCCCTCCACTTT. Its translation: CASSLVGQAIALHF.

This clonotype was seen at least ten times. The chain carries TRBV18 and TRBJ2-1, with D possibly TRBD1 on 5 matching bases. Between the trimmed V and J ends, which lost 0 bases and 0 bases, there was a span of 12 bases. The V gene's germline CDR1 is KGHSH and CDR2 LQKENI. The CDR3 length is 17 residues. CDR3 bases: TGTGCCAGCTCACCACCCACAGGAACCAGCTCCTACAATGAGCAGTTCTTC. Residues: CASSPPTGTSSYNEQFF.

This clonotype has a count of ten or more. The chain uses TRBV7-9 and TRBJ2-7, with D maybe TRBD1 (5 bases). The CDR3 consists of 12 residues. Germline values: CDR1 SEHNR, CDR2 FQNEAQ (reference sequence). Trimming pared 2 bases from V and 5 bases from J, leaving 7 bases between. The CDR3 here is CASSLTRDEQYF. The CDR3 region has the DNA TGTGCCAGCAGCTTAACCAGGGACGAGCAGTACTTC.